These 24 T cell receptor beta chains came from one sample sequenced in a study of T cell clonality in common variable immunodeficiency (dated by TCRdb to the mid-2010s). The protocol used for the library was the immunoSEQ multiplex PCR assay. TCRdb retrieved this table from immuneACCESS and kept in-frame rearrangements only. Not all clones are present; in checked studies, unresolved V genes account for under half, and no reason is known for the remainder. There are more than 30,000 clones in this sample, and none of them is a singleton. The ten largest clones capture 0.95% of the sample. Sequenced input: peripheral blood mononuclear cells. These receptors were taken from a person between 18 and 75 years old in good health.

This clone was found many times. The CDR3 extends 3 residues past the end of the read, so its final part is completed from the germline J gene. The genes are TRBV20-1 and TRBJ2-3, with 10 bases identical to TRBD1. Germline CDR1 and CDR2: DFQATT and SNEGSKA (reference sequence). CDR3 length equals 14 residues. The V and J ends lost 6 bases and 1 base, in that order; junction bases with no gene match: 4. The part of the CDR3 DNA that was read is TGCAGTGCCCTGGGGACAGGGGGCACAGATACG. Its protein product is CSALGTGGTDT. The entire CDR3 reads CSALGTGGTDTQYF.

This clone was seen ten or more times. The CDR3 here is CASSPDRGRAFF. The sequenced CDR3 bases are TGTGCCAGCTCACCGGACAGGGGGCGA. This sequence joins TRBV18 and TRBJ1-1, with 11 positions matching TRBD1. Read coverage stops 3 residues before the CDR3 terminus; the germline J gene supplies the remainder. Germline CDR1 and CDR2: KGHSH and LQKENI. This CDR3 comprises 12 residues.

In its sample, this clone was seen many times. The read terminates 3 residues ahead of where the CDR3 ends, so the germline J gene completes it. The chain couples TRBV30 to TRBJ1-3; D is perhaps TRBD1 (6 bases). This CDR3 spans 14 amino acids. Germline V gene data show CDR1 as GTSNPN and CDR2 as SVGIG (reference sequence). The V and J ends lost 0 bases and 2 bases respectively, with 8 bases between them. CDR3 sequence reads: CAWSVWTAGNTIYF. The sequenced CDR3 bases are TGTGCCTGGAGTGTATGGACAGCTGGAAACACC.

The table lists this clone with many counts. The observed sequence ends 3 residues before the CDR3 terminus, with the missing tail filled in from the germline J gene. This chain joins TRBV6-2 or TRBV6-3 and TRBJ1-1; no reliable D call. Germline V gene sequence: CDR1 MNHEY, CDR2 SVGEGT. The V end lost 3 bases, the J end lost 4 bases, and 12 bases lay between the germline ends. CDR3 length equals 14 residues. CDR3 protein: CASSYAGRSTEAFF. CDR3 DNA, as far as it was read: TGTGCCAGCAGTTATGCAGGCCGGAGCACTGAA.

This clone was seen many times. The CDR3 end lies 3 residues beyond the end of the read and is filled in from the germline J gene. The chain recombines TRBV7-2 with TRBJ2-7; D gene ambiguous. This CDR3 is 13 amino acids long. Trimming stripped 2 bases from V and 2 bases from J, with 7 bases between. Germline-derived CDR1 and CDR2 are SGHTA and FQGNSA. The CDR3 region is CASSLWATYEQYF. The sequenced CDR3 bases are TGTGCCAGCAGCTTATGGGCAACCTACGAG. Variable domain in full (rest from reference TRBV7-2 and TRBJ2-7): GAGVSQSPSNKVTEKGKDVELRCDPISGHTALYWYRQSLGQGLEFLIYFQGNSAPDKSGLPSDRFSAERTGGSVSTLTIQRTQQEDSAVYLCASSLWATYEQYFGPGTRLTVT.

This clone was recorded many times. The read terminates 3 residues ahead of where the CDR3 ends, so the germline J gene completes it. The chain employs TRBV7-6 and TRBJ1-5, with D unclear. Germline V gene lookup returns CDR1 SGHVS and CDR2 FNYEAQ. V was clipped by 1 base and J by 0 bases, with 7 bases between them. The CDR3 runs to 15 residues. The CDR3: CASSLVGSSNQPQHF. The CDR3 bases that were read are TGTGCCAGCAGCTTAGTCGGGTCTAGCAATCAGCCC.

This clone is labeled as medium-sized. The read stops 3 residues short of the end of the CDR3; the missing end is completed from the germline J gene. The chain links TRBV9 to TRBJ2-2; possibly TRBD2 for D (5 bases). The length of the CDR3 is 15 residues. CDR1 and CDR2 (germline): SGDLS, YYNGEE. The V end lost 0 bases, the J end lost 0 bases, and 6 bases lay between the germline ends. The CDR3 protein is CASSVGGSNTGELFF. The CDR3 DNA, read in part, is TGTGCCAGCAGCGTAGGAGGGTCGAACACCGGGGAG.

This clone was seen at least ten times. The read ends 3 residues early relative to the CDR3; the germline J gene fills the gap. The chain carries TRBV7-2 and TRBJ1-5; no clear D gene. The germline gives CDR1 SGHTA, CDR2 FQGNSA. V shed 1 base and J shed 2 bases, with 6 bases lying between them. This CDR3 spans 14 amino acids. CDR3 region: CASSLGQGNQPQHF. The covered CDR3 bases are TGTGCCAGCAGCTTAGGGCAGGGCAATCAGCCC.

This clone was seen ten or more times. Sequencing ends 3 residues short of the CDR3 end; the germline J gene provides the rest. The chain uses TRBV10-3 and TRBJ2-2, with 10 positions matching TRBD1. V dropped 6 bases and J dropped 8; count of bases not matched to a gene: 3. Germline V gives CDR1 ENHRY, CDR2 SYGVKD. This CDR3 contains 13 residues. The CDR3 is CAIRGTGEGELFF. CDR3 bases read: TGTGCCATCAGGGGGACAGGGGAGGGGGAG.

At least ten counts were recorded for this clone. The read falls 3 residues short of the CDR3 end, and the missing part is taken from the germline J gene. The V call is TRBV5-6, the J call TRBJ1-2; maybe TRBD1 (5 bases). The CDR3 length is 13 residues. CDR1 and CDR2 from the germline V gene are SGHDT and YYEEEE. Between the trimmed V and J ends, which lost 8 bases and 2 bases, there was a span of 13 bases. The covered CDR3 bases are TGTGCCAGTGTCACAGGAGCAAACTATGGC. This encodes CASVTGANYG. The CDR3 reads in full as CASVTGANYGYTF.

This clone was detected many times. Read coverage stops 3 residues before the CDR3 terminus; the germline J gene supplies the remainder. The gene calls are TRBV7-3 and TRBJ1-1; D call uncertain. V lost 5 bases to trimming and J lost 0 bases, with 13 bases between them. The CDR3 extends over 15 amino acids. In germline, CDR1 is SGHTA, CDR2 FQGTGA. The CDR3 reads CASSQGPLMNTEAFF. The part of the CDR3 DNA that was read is TGTGCCAGCAGCCAAGGTCCGCTGATGAACACTGAA. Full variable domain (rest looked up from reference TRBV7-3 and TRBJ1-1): GAGVSQTPSNKVTEKGKYVELRCDPISGHTALYWYRQSLGQGPEFLIYFQGTGAADDSGLPNDRFFAVRPEGSVSTLKIQRTERGDSAVYLCASSQGPLMNTEAFFGQGTRLTVV.

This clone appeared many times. The sequenced CDR3 bases are TGTGCCTGGAGTCTACGGACTAGCGGCCTTGGGGCAGATACG. The encoded protein is CAWSLRTSGLGADT. The complete CDR3 reads CAWSLRTSGLGADTQYF. The chain uses TRBV30 and TRBJ2-3; 10 nucleotides match TRBD2. The observed sequence ends 3 residues before the CDR3 terminus, with the missing tail filled in from the germline J gene. Trimming took 2 bases from V and 4 from J; bases not matched to a gene: 12. The germline V gene encodes CDR1 GTSNPN and CDR2 SVGIG (reference sequence). This CDR3 region has 17 residues.

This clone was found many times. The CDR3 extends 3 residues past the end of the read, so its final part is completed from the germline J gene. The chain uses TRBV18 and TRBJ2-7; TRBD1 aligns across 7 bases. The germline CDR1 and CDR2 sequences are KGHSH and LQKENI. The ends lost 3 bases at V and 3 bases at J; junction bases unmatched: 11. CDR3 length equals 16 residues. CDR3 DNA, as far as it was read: TGTGCCAGCTCACCTGGGACAGCGGATAACGGCTACGAG. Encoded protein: CASSPGTADNGYE. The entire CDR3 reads CASSPGTADNGYEQYF. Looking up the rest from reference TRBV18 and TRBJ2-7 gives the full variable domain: NAGVMQNPRHLVRRRGQEARLRCSPMKGHSHVYWYRQLPEEGLKFMVYLQKENIIDESGMPKERFSAEFPKEGPSILRIQQVVRGDSAAYFCASSPGTADNGYEQYFGPGTRLTVT.

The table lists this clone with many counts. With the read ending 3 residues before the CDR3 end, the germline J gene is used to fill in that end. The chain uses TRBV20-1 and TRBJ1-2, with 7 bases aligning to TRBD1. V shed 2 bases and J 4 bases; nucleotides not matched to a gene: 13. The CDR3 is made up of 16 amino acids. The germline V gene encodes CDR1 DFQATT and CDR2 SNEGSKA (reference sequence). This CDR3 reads CSARPRTGDKGYGYTF. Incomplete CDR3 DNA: TGCAGTGCTAGACCCAGGACAGGCGACAAGGGCTATGGC.

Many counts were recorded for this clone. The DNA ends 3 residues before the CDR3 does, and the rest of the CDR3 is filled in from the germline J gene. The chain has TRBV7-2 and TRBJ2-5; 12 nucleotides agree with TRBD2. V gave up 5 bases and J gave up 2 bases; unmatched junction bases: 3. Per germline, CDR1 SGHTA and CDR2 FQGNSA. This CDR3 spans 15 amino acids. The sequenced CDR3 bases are TGTGCCAGCAGCCCTAGCGGGGGGGGTCAAGAGACC. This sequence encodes CASSPSGGGQET. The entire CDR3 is CASSPSGGGQETQYF.

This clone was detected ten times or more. Incomplete CDR3 DNA: TGTGCCAGCAGCTTAGGTCGGAATGAG. Translated: CASSLGRNE. In full, the CDR3 reads CASSLGRNEQFF. The rearrangement links TRBV7-2 to TRBJ2-1; D gene unclear. The read stops 3 residues short of the end of the CDR3; the missing end is completed from the germline J gene. Germline V lookup: CDR1 SGHTA, CDR2 FQGNSA. V lost 1 base and J lost 7, with 5 bases in between. The CDR3 covers 12 residues. Using reference TRBV7-2 and TRBJ2-1 for the parts outside the CDR3, the full variable domain is GAGVSQSPSNKVTEKGKDVELRCDPISGHTALYWYRQSLGQGLEFLIYFQGNSAPDKSGLPSDRFSAERTGGSVSTLTIQRTQQEDSAVYLCASSLGRNEQFFGPGTRLTVL.

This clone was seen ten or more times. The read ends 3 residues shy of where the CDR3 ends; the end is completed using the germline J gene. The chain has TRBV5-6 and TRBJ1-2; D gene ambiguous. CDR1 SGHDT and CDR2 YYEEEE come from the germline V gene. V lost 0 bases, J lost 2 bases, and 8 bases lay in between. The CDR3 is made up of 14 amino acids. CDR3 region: CASSLGGPNYGYTF. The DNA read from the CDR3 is TGTGCCAGCAGCTTGGGAGGGCCGAACTATGGC.

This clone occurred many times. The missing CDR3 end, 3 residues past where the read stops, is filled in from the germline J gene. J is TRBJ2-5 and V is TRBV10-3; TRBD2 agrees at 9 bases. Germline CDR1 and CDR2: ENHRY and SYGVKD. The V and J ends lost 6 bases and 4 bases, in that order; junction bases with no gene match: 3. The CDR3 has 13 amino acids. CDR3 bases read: TGTGCCATCAGCAGTAGCGGGGGAGAGACC. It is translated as CAISSSGGET. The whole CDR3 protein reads CAISSSGGETQYF.

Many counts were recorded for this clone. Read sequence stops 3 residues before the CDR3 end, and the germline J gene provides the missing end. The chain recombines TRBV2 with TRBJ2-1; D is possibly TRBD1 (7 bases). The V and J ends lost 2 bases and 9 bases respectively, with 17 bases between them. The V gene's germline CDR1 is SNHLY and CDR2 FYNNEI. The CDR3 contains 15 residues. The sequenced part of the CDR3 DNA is TGTGCCAGCAGTGAACGACAGGGACTTCTCGGTGAG. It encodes CASSERQGLLGE. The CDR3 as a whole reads CASSERQGLLGEQFF.

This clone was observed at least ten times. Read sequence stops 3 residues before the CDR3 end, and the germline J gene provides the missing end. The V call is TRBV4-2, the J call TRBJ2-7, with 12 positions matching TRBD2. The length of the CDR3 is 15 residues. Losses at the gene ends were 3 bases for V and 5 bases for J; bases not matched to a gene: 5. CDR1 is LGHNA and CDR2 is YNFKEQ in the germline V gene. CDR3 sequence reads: CASSQTSGRSHEQYF. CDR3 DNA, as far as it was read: TGTGCCAGCAGCCAGACTAGCGGGAGAAGCCACGAG.

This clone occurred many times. The part of the CDR3 DNA that was read is TGTGCCAGCGAGGAGCTAGGAACCGGGGAG. Translated: CASEELGTGE. The entire CDR3 protein is CASEELGTGELFF. The rearrangement joins TRBV18 to TRBJ2-2; no definite D call. The sequenced fragment ends 3 residues before the CDR3 boundary, so the rest is inferred from the germline J gene. CDR1 and CDR2 (germline): KGHSH, LQKENI. The V end lost 8 bases, the J end lost 5 bases, and 12 bases lay between the germline ends. CDR3 size: 13 residues.

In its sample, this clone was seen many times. CDR3 bases read: TGCGCCAGCAGCACAAGTCCAAACGAAGCTAACTATGGC. Its translation: CASSTSPNEANYG. The whole CDR3 protein is CASSTSPNEANYGYTF. V gene TRBV5-1 combines with J gene TRBJ1-2; D not resolved. Read sequence stops 3 residues before the CDR3 end, and the germline J gene provides the missing end. The CDR3 contains 16 residues. Trimming left V 4 bases short and J 0 bases short, with 16 bases between. The V gene's germline CDR1 is SGHRS and CDR2 YFSETQ.

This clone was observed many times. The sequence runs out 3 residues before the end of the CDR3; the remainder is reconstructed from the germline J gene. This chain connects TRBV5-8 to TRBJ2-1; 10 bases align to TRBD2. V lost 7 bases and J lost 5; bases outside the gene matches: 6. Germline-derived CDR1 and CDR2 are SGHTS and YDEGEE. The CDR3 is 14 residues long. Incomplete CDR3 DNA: TGTGCCAGCCCGACTAGCGGGCTTGACAATGAG. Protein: CASPTSGLDNE. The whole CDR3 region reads CASPTSGLDNEQFF.

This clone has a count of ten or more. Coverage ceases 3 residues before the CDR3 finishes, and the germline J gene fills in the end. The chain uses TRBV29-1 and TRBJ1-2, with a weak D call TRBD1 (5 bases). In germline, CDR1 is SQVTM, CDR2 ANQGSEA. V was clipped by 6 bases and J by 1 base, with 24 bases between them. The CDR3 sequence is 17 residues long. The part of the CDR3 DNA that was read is TGCAGCGTCGTAGATTATAAGACAGCCCTATTTAACTATGGC. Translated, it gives CSVVDYKTALFNYG. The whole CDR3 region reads CSVVDYKTALFNYGYTF. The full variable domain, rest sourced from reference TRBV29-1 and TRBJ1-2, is SAVISQKPSRDICQRGTSLTIQCQVDSQVTMMFWYRQQPGQSLTLIATANQGSEATYESGFVIDKFPISRPNLTFSTLTVSNMSPEDSSIYLCSVVDYKTALFNYGYTFGSGTRLTVV.